This T cell receptor (beta chain) was identified in a study of cytomegalovirus exposure and HLA in healthy donors. The study, taken as a whole, reports: For cytomegalovirus status, the classifier reportedly gave diagnoses with high specificity and sensitivity.

The CDR3 spans 16 residues. The germline V gene has CDR1 MGHRA and CDR2 YSYEKL. V lost 0 bases and J lost 2, with 11 bases in between. Primers included in the PCR were 60 Vbeta and 13 Jbeta primers. The repertoire was sequenced with immunoSEQ multiplex PCR; TCRdb's copy has only in-frame clones and lacks some. Of 150,000 to 200,000 clones listed, about 83% were seen once; the top ten hold under 5%. As regards this clone: Its antigen is not known.

The receptor's source is a girl between 5 and 17 years old in good health and CMV-seropositive. Sequenced sample: PBMCs. The V and J genes are TRBV4-1 and TRBJ2-1; the D gene is possibly TRBD2 (6 bases). The CDR3 region is CASSQDPGDTYNEQFF. CDR3 in DNA: TGCGCCAGCAGCCAAGACCCGGGAGACACCTACAATGAGCAGTTCTTC.